These 5 T cell receptor beta chains came from one sample sequenced in a study of regulatory T cells in long-lasting Graves disease. Libraries of TCR beta came from iRepertoire HTBI primers plus Arm-PCR of CDR3 regions. MiXCR, run by TCRdb on the multiplex PCR reads, gives a single entry per CDR3 protein. The profile shows some 450,000 distinct CDR3 sequences, about a sixth of them singletons. Time point described: newly diagnosed GD, antithyroid drugs for less than 3 months. PBMC RNA was the source of the TCR library. This sample was shared with a second study, whose subject was T cells in Graves' hyperthyroidism and ophthalmopathy.

Sequencing was performed on peripheral blood mononuclear cells (PBMCs), taken at new diagnosis, from a patient treated with antithyroid drugs. Every receptor here comes from a woman aged 25-40 years with Graves disease.

This clonotype was observed many times. V gene TRBV7-2 combines with J gene TRBJ2-5, with D tentatively TRBD2 (6 bases). The CDR3 spans 18 residues. Germline values: CDR1 SGHTA, CDR2 FQGNSA. The germline V and J ends were trimmed by 2 bases and 3 bases, with 22 bases remaining between them. The DNA for the CDR3 is TGTGCCAGCAGCTTACCTACTCTTTGGGCGGGGCAAGAAGAGACCCAGTACTTC. Translating it yields CASSLPTLWAGQEETQYF. Drawing the rest from reference TRBV7-2 and TRBJ2-5, the complete variable domain is GAGVSQSPSNKVTEKGKDVELRCDPISGHTALYWYRQSLGQGLEFLIYFQGNSAPDKSGLPSDRFSAERTGGSVSTLTIQRTQQEDSAVYLCASSLPTLWAGQEETQYFGPGTRLLVL.

This clonotype came up a few times. This CDR3 is CATSPSDRGNEQFF. CDR3 sequence (DNA): TGTGCCACCAGCCCTTCGGACAGGGGAAATGAGCAGTTCTTC. The chain recombines TRBV15 with TRBJ2-1; 9 bases are shared with TRBD1. V dropped 5 bases and J dropped 7; count of bases not matched to a gene: 6. From germline, CDR1 is LNHNV and CDR2 YYDKDF (reference sequence). The CDR3 has 14 residues. Full variable domain (outside the CDR3, taken from reference TRBV15 and TRBJ2-1): DAMVIQNPRYQVTQFGKPVTLSCSQTLNHNVMYWYQQKSSQAPKLLFHYYDKDFNNEADTPDNFQSRRPNTSFCFLDIRSPGLGDTAMYLCATSPSDRGNEQFFGPGTRLTVL.

This clonotype was found many times. In DNA form, the CDR3 reads TGTGCCAGCAGCCAAGCCCGGGACAGGGGATCCAATGAGCAGTTCTTC. Protein: CASSQARDRGSNEQFF. This chain connects TRBV3-1 to TRBJ2-1, with 10 bases identical to TRBD1. Per germline, CDR1 LGHDT and CDR2 YNNKEL (reference sequence). After removal of 1 base from V and 6 bases from J, the junction contained 6 bases not matched to a gene. The CDR3 contains 16 residues.

A remark on this clonotype: This may stem from a read error, because a much larger clone lies one nucleotide away. The chain uses TRBV20-1 and TRBJ2-7; 15 bases fit TRBD2. CDR3 length: 16 residues. From germline, CDR1 is DFQATT and CDR2 SNEGSKA (reference sequence). The CDR3 DNA is TGCAGTGCTAGAGATCGGGGACTAGCGGGAGGCTACGAGCCGTACTTC. Amino acid sequence: CSARDRGLAGGYEPYF.

This chain links TRBV12-3 or TRBV12-4 with TRBJ2-3; TRBD2 matches 10 bases. The length of the CDR3 is 15 residues. V shed 2 bases and J 9 bases; nucleotides not matched to a gene: 8. CDR3 protein: CASSLIAGGLKTQYF. The CDR3 nucleotides are TGTGCCAGCAGTTTAATAGCGGGAGGCCTTAAGACGCAGTATTTT.